The 28 T cell receptor beta chains given below trace back to one sample, sequenced in a study of cytomegalovirus exposure and HLA in healthy donors (dated by TCRdb to the late 2010s). The library was made by the immunoSEQ multiplex PCR assay. For the multiplex PCR, a mixture combining 60 forward primers for TCR Vbeta segments and 13 reverse primers for TCR Jbeta segments was used. TCRdb stores this immuneACCESS table with in-frame sequences only. Part of the clones is absent; in the studies checked, under half of the shortfall reflects unresolved V genes, and no reason is known for the rest. This sample lists under 150,000 clones; 60% to 85% were detected once. Just over 1% of the sample lies in the top ten. The material sequenced was PBMCs. Every receptor here comes from a human donor in good health.

The CDR3 DNA follows: TGTGCCAGTGAAGCGAGGACTTATAATTCACCCCTCCACTTT. It encodes CASEARTYNSPLHF. J is TRBJ1-6 and V is TRBV6-5; no definite D call. V lost 9 bases and J lost 4, with 13 bases in between. Germline loops: CDR1 MNHEY, CDR2 SVGAGI. This CDR3 spans 14 amino acids.

V and J are TRBV29-1 and TRBJ1-3, with TRBD1 as a possible D gene (5 bases). The CDR3 spans 17 residues. Germline values: CDR1 SQVTM, CDR2 ANQGSEA. Trimming stripped 0 bases from V and 5 bases from J, with 20 bases between. The chain's CDR3 is CSVEDWPRDSGRNTIYF. CDR3 DNA sequence: TGCAGCGTTGAAGATTGGCCCCGGGACTCGGGGAGAAACACCATATATTTT.

This clone was detected once. This chain uses TRBV28 with TRBJ1-4, with TRBD1 matching over 8 bases. Germline CDR1 and CDR2: MDHEN and SYDVKM. J was trimmed by 6 bases and V by 5 bases; bases with no gene match: 11. The CDR3 has 16 residues. Here the CDR3 reads CASSNLRTGLHEKLFF. For the CDR3, the DNA is TGTGCCAGCAGTAATCTTAGGACAGGGTTGCATGAAAAACTGTTTTTT.

V is TRBV7-6 and J is TRBJ2-3; 9 bases agree with TRBD2. J gave up 0 bases and V 1 base, and 5 bases lay outside the gene matches. CDR3 length: 17 amino acids. Germline assignment: CDR1 SGHVS and CDR2 FNYEAQ. CDR3 sequence: CASSLGLAGSSTDTQYF. CDR3 coding DNA: TGTGCCAGCAGCTTAGGGCTAGCGGGGTCTAGCACAGATACGCAGTATTTT.

The chain links TRBV6-5 to TRBJ1-1, with D unresolved. The CDR3 consists of 13 residues. V dropped 5 bases and J dropped 3 bases, with 10 bases sitting between them. Germline V gene lookup returns CDR1 MNHEY and CDR2 SVGAGI. In nucleotides, the CDR3 is TGTGCCAGCAGTGAGCGGCCCCACACTGAAGCTTTCTTT. It is translated as CASSERPHTEAFF.

The chain is built from TRBV4-1 and TRBJ2-3; TRBD2 matches at 9 bases. This CDR3 has 16 amino acids. The germline gives CDR1 MGHRA, CDR2 YSYEKL. Trimming removed 0 bases from V and 5 bases from J; junction bases left unmatched: 6. The CDR3 region is CASSQEPPSGVDTQYF. CDR3 DNA sequence: TGCGCCAGCAGCCAAGAACCCCCTAGCGGGGTAGATACGCAGTATTTT.

The chain links TRBV6-5 to TRBJ1-6, with TRBD1 matching 9 bases. Germline V gene sequence: CDR1 MNHEY, CDR2 SVGAGI. The CDR3 extends over 14 amino acids. V lost 4 bases to trimming and J lost 10 bases; unmatched junction nucleotides: 5. CDR3 amino acids: CASSWDRVGSPLHF. CDR3 nucleotide sequence: TGTGCCAGCAGTTGGGACAGGGTAGGGTCACCCCTCCACTTT.

J is TRBJ2-1 and V is TRBV7-2; D remains unclear. CDR3 size: 16 residues. Between the trimmed V and J ends, which lost 2 bases and 2 bases, there was a span of 13 bases. Germline CDR1 reads SGHTA; CDR2 reads FQGNSA. The chain's CDR3 is CASSLSESITYNEQFF. CDR3 bases: TGTGCCAGCAGCTTATCCGAGAGCATCACCTACAATGAGCAGTTCTTC. Together with reference TRBV7-2 and TRBJ2-1, the CDR3 gives the full variable domain: GAGVSQSPSNKVTEKGKDVELRCDPISGHTALYWYRQSLGQGLEFLIYFQGNSAPDKSGLPSDRFSAERTGGSVSTLTIQRTQQEDSAVYLCASSLSESITYNEQFFGPGTRLTVL.

The chain employs TRBV7-6 and TRBJ2-5; D perhaps matches TRBD1 (8 bases). There are 16 residues in the CDR3. Germline V gives CDR1 SGHVS, CDR2 FNYEAQ. The germline V and J ends were trimmed by 4 bases and 0 bases, with 15 bases remaining between them. The CDR3 reads CASSSEQGGNQETQYF. CDR3 coding DNA: TGTGCCAGCAGCTCCGAACAGGGGGGGAACCAAGAGACCCAGTACTTC.

As concerns this clone: A junction boundary mismatches the germline segment, possibly from a read error. The chain is built from TRBV5-4 and TRBJ1-4, with D possibly TRBD1 on 6 matching bases. CDR3 length: 12 amino acids. Germline CDR1 reads SGHNT; CDR2 reads YYREEE (reference sequence). The CDR3 loop reads CRGAGQGEKLFF. CDR3 bases: TGCCGAGGCGCAGGGCAGGGGGAAAAACTGTTTTTT.

The V gene is TRBV27, the J gene TRBJ2-5; perhaps TRBD2 as D (6 bases). CDR3 size: 14 residues. CDR1 and CDR2 from the germline V gene are MNHEY and SMNVEV (reference sequence). V lost 2 bases to trimming and J lost 4 bases, with 11 bases between them. CDR3 sequence reads: CASSLGGSGETQYF. The CDR3 DNA reads as TGTGCCAGCAGTTTAGGGGGTAGCGGAGAGACCCAGTACTTC.

The chain joins TRBV28 to TRBJ1-2; 7 nucleotides line up with TRBD1. The CDR3 contains 13 residues. V gave up 6 bases and J gave up 10 bases; unmatched junction bases: 11. The V gene's germline CDR1 is MDHEN and CDR2 SYDVKM. Here the CDR3 DNA reads TGTGCCAGCAGCGGGGGACAGTCGACAGTCTACACCTTC. It is translated as CASSGGQSTVYTF.

This chain links TRBV6-5 with TRBJ1-1; D unresolved. Germline CDR1 is MNHEY and CDR2 is SVGAGI. The CDR3 is made up of 12 amino acids. V dropped 5 bases and J dropped 5 bases, with 9 bases sitting between them. CDR3 region: CASSGLRTEAFF. In nucleotides, the CDR3 is TGTGCCAGCAGTGGACTCAGAACTGAAGCTTTCTTT.

J is TRBJ2-3 and V is TRBV5-4, with no clear D. The length of the CDR3 is 14 residues. Germline assignment: CDR1 SGHNT and CDR2 YYREEE (reference sequence). Trimming shortened V by 0 bases and J by 3 bases, and 8 bases separated the two germline ends. As DNA, the CDR3 is TGTGCCAGCAGCTTGGAGCTAGATACAGATACGCAGTATTTT. Its translation is CASSLELDTDTQYF. Based on the CDR3 plus reference TRBV5-4 and TRBJ2-3, the full variable domain is ETGVTQSPTHLIKTRGQQVTLRCSSQSGHNTVSWYQQALGQGPQFIFQYYREEENGRGNFPPRFSGLQFPNYSSELNVNALELDDSALYLCASSLELDTDTQYFGPGTRLTVL.

The chain links TRBV19 to TRBJ2-7; D gene unclear. The ends were cut back, 5 bases at V and 2 bases at J, with 10 bases in the middle. The CDR3 has 13 amino acids. CDR1 and CDR2 (germline): LNHDA, SQIVND (reference sequence). CDR3 DNA: TGTGCCAGTAGTTACGCGAGCGCCTACGAGCAGTACTTC. Amino acid sequence: CASSYASAYEQYF.

This sequence joins TRBV14 and TRBJ2-7, with D uncertain. CDR1 SGHDN and CDR2 FVKESK come from the germline V gene. This CDR3 region has 14 residues. The germline V and J ends were trimmed by 5 bases and 4 bases, with 15 bases remaining between them. The CDR3 coding sequence is TGTGCCAGCAGCTTCTCCCCCCGCGGTTACGAGCAGTACTTC. The encoded protein is CASSFSPRGYEQYF.

The rearrangement joins TRBV5-1 to TRBJ1-1, with TRBD1 as a possible D gene (6 bases). The CDR3 loop spans 13 amino acids. CDR1 SGHRS and CDR2 YFSETQ come from the germline V gene. Trimming removed 4 bases from V and 1 base from J, with 8 bases in between. CDR3 protein: CASSRTENTEAFF. The CDR3 DNA follows: TGCGCCAGCAGCCGGACAGAGAACACTGAAGCTTTCTTT.

The rearrangement joins TRBV4-1 to TRBJ1-1, with TRBD1 matching over 7 bases. The V gene's germline CDR1 is MGHRA and CDR2 YSYEKL. The J segment lost 1 base and the V segment lost 3 bases, leaving 5 bases of the junction unmatched. There are 15 residues in the CDR3. CDR3 sequence reads: CASSQSGQENTEAFF. The CDR3 DNA follows: TGCGCCAGCAGCCAGTCCGGACAGGAGAACACTGAAGCTTTCTTT.

The rearrangement links TRBV19 to TRBJ1-2; the D gene is possibly TRBD1 (6 bases). V was trimmed by 9 bases and J by 5 bases, leaving 16 bases between them. The CDR3 is 13 amino acids. Germline CDR1 reads LNHDA; CDR2 reads SQIVND (reference sequence). The CDR3 DNA follows: TGTGCCAGCCGACGGGACAAGAGGTATGGCTACACCTTC. Amino acids: CASRRDKRYGYTF.

CDR3 amino acids: CASSEVGAAAWGNQPQHF. CDR3 in DNA: TGTGCCAGCAGTGAAGTGGGGGCAGCAGCCTGGGGCAATCAGCCCCAGCATTTT. This chain uses TRBV6-1 with TRBJ1-5; D might be TRBD1 (6 bases). Germline assignment: CDR1 MNHNS and CDR2 SASEGT. The V end was cut by 1 base, the J end by 2 bases, with 18 bases between. This CDR3 has 18 residues.

This clone counts as medium-sized. This chain connects TRBV6-1 to TRBJ2-2; TRBD1 is a possible D gene (5 bases). The CDR3 totals 13 residues. Trimming shortened V by 6 bases and J by 3 bases, and 8 bases separated the two germline ends. Per germline, CDR1 MNHNS and CDR2 SASEGT. The CDR3: CASSPTDTGELFF. CDR3 DNA: TGTGCCAGCAGCCCGACAGACACCGGGGAGCTGTTTTTT.

The DNA of the CDR3 is TGTGCTAGTGGTTTGGTATTAGCGGGGGGGCCGGTTGGAAATGAGCAGTTCTTC. Translating it yields CASGLVLAGGPVGNEQFF. The chain joins TRBV12-5 to TRBJ2-1; 11 bases map to TRBD2. V lost 0 bases and J lost 7; bases outside the gene matches: 11. The CDR3 is made up of 18 amino acids. CDR1 and CDR2 (germline): LGHNT, FRNRAP. Combining the CDR3 with reference TRBV12-5 and TRBJ2-1 gives the whole variable domain DARVTQTPRHKVTEMGQEVTMRCQPILGHNTVFWYRQTMMQGLELLAYFRNRAPLDDSGMPKDRFSAEMPDATLATLKIQPSEPRDSAVYFCASGLVLAGGPVGNEQFFGPGTRLTVL.

The chain uses TRBV7-9 and TRBJ1-1; no definite D call. Per germline, CDR1 SEHNR and CDR2 FQNEAQ (reference sequence). The CDR3 runs 15 residues. Trimming shortened V by 5 bases and J by 0 bases, and 13 bases separated the two germline ends. The DNA for the CDR3 is TGTGCCAGCAGCGGATGGGCGGGAATGAACACTGAAGCTTTCTTT. Translated: CASSGWAGMNTEAFF. Combining the CDR3 with reference TRBV7-9 and TRBJ1-1 gives the whole variable domain DTGVSQNPRHKITKRGQNVTFRCDPISEHNRLYWYRQTLGQGPEFLTYFQNEAQLEKSRLLSDRFSAERPKGSFSTLEIQRTEQGDSAMYLCASSGWAGMNTEAFFGQGTRLTVV.

J is TRBJ1-2 and V is TRBV2, with 8 positions matching TRBD1. Germline CDR1 reads SNHLY; CDR2 reads FYNNEI. The CDR3 is made up of 12 amino acids. The trim removed 6 bases at V and 6 bases at J, leaving 3 bases unmatched. DNA of the CDR3: TGTGCCAGCAGGGGACAGGTAGATGGCTACACCTTC. Amino acid sequence: CASRGQVDGYTF.

The chain is built from TRBV19 and TRBJ1-6; D is uncertain. V was clipped by 5 bases and J by 9 bases, with 17 bases between them. This CDR3 is built from 15 residues. CDR1 is LNHDA and CDR2 is SQIVND in the germline V gene (reference sequence). The DNA for the CDR3 is TGTGCCAGTAGTCCAGACCCTCGGGGTATTTCACCCCTCCACTTT. It yields the protein CASSPDPRGISPLHF. The variable domain in full, with the rest retrieved from reference TRBV19 and TRBJ1-6, is DGGITQSPKYLFRKEGQNVTLSCEQNLNHDAMYWYRQDPGQGLRLIYYSQIVNDFQKGDIAEGYSVSREKKESFPLTVTSAQKNPTAFYLCASSPDPRGISPLHFGNGTRLTVT.

This chain links TRBV5-1 with TRBJ2-6; D possibly corresponds to TRBD1 (6 bases). This CDR3 comprises 17 residues. The V gene lost 3 bases and the J gene lost 0 bases, with 13 bases spanning the gap. Germline-derived CDR1 and CDR2 are SGHRS and YFSETQ. The CDR3 DNA is TGCGCCAGCAGCTATTGGGACATCCCCTCTGGGGCCAACGTCCTGACTTTC. It codes for CASSYWDIPSGANVLTF. The whole variable domain, remainder taken from reference TRBV5-1 and TRBJ2-6, is KAGVTQTPRYLIKTRGQQVTLSCSPISGHRSVSWYQQTPGQGLQFLFEYFSETQRNKGNFPGRFSGRQFSNSRSEMNVSTLELGDSALYLCASSYWDIPSGANVLTFGAGSRLTVL.

The rearrangement uses TRBV4-1 and TRBJ1-2, with D uncertain. The CDR3 totals 15 residues. The germline CDR1 and CDR2 sequences are MGHRA and YSYEKL. Trimming stripped 6 bases from V and 0 bases from J, with 14 bases between. The CDR3 sequence: CASRPSGRANYGYTF. For the CDR3, the DNA is TGCGCCAGCAGGCCCTCGGGGAGAGCTAACTATGGCTACACCTTC.

CDR3 region: CASSLATGGVSSYNEQFF. The CDR3 region has the DNA TGTGCCAGCAGCTTGGCCACGGGGGGGGTCAGCTCCTACAATGAGCAGTTCTTC. J is TRBJ2-1 and V is TRBV5-4, with 8 bases that match TRBD2. Germline CDR1 and CDR2: SGHNT and YYREEE (reference sequence). Trimming cost V 0 bases and J 0 bases; bases outside gene matches: 8. The CDR3 totals 18 residues.